This is a list of T cell receptor beta chains from one sample in a study of blood T cell repertoires in COVID-19. Libraries were prepared by immunoSEQ multiplex PCR; TCRdb keeps only in-frame clonotypes and omits some of them. This sample has 220,000 or so clones, with around 84% found just once. Sequencing input: peripheral blood. These receptors were obtained from a woman aged 55-70 years who had recovered from COVID-19. CDR3s include the opening cysteine and the closing phenylalanine or tryptophan. D genes are given only for firm matches. Clone size, where shown, is once, few, many, or a class for clones that have expanded.

J	V	D	size	CDR3	DNA
TRBJ2-1	TRBV29-1	TRBD2	NA	CSVEDYGLAEGGEQFF	TGCAGCGTTGAAGATTACGGACTAGCGGAGGGTGGGGAGCAGTTCTTC
TRBJ1-4	TRBV7-2	NA	NA	CASSLDGEPVF	TGTGCCAGCAGCTTAGACGGAGAGCCCGTTTTT
TRBJ2-2	TRBV3-1/TRBV3-2	TRBD2	NA	CASSLGRGAGELFF	TGTGCCAGCAGCCTAGGTCGGGGGGCCGGGGAGCTGTTTTTT
TRBJ1-1	TRBV7-8	TRBD1	NA	CASTNLRRGRGTEAFF	TGTGCCAGCACAAACCTACGGAGGGGGCGAGGCACTGAAGCTTTCTTT
TRBJ2-2	TRBV5-6	TRBD1	NA	CASSLGQGDTGELFF	TGTGCCAGCAGCCTGGGACAGGGAGACACCGGGGAGCTGTTTTTT
TRBJ2-3	TRBV6-5	TRBD2	few	CAGRGPTDTQYF	TGCGCTGGGAGGGGACCAACAGATACGCAGTATTTT
TRBJ2-3	TRBV11-3	NA	NA	CASSLGGAESGDTQYF	TGTGCCAGCAGCTTAGGGGGCGCAGAGTCAGGAGATACGCAGTATTTT
TRBJ1-1	TRBV11-2	NA	NA	CASSPPVNTEAFF	TGTGCCAGCAGCCCCCCAGTGAACACTGAAGCTTTCTTT
TRBJ1-2	TRBV4-1	NA	NA	CASSQALQGLYGYTF	TGCGCCAGCAGCCAAGCCCTTCAGGGTCTCTATGGCTACACCTTC
TRBJ2-6	TRBV2	NA	NA	CARGSSGTNVLTF	TGTGCCAGGGGGTCATCGGGGACCAACGTCCTGACTTTC
TRBJ2-1	TRBV7-3	NA	NA	CASSLTVGSSYNEQFF	TGTGCCAGCAGCTTAACCGTGGGGAGCTCCTACAATGAGCAGTTCTTC
TRBJ2-5	TRBV11-3	NA	NA	CASSLGLQETQYF	TGTGCCAGCAGCTTAGGCCTACAAGAGACCCAGTACTTC
TRBJ2-1	TRBV7-6	TRBD2	NA	CASSLVLAGGYNEQFF	TGTGCCAGCAGCTTAGTATTAGCGGGAGGTTACAATGAGCAGTTCTTC
TRBJ1-1	TRBV5-5	TRBD1	NA	CASSLYLDRGLIAFF	TGTGCCAGCAGCTTGTATCTGGACAGGGGGTTGATAGCTTTCTTT
TRBJ2-5	TRBV2	TRBD2	NA	CASPSGGPGETQYF	TGTGCCAGCCCTAGCGGGGGCCCGGGAGAGACCCAGTACTTC
TRBJ1-5	TRBV28	NA	NA	CASRWAGLNQPQHF	TGTGCCAGCAGATGGGCAGGGCTTAATCAGCCCCAGCATTTT
TRBJ1-1	TRBV11-1	NA	NA	CASSYFQGRTEAFF	TGTGCCAGCAGCTATTTCCAGGGGCGGACTGAAGCTTTCTTT
TRBJ1-3	TRBV30	NA	few	CAWSEGRSGNTIYF	TGTGCCTGGAGTGAGGGGCGCTCTGGAAACACCATATATTTT
TRBJ2-2	TRBV4-1	NA	few	CASSQSRLANTGELFF	TGCGCCAGCAGCCAGTCTCGGCTAGCAAATACCGGGGAGCTGTTTTTT
TRBJ2-3	TRBV11-2	TRBD2	NA	CASSSQLAGAPLSTDTQYF	TGTGCCAGCAGCTCCCAACTAGCGGGGGCACCGCTTAGCACAGATACGCAGTATTTT
TRBJ2-5	TRBV5-4	NA	NA	CASSLLAEETQYF	TGTGCCAGCAGCTTGTTGGCGGAAGAGACCCAGTACTTC
TRBJ2-7	TRBV6-6	NA	NA	CATRRRGLSGEYYEQYF	TGTGCCACCCGTCGGAGGGGGCTTAGTGGGGAGTACTACGAGCAGTACTTC
TRBJ1-3	TRBV7-9	NA	NA	CASSQGHTPGNTIYF	TGTGCCAGCAGCCAGGGCCATACGCCTGGAAACACCATATATTTT
TRBJ1-1	TRBV15	NA	NA	CATSRDGNRIGGEAFF	TGTGCCACCAGCAGAGATGGAAACAGAATTGGTGGTGAAGCTTTCTTT
TRBJ1-5	TRBV7-9	NA	NA	CASSLYPRTSPSGHF	TGTGCCAGCAGCTTATACCCTAGAACCTCACCCTCGGGACATTTT
TRBJ1-2	TRBV3-1/TRBV3-2	TRBD1	NA	CASSPDREGLGYTF	TGTGCCAGCAGCCCGGACAGGGAGGGGTTAGGCTACACCTTC
TRBJ2-7	TRBV5-1	TRBD1	once	CASSLTGSYEQYF	TGCGCCAGCAGCCTGACAGGGAGTTACGAGCAGTACTTC
TRBJ2-3	TRBV9	TRBD2	NA	CASSPASGPTDTQYF	TGTGCCAGCAGCCCCGCTAGCGGTCCCACAGATACGCAGTATTTT
TRBJ1-2	TRBV28	NA	NA	CASSFPGDGYTF	TGTGCCAGCAGTTTTCCGGGGGATGGCTACACCTTC
TRBJ2-1	TRBV11-2	TRBD2	NA	CASSKSGGAWNEQFF	TGTGCCAGCAGCAAGAGCGGGGGGGCTTGGAATGAGCAGTTCTTC
TRBJ2-3	TRBV29-1	TRBD2	NA	CSVDRLQVAGGQADTQYF	TGCAGCGTTGATCGCCTCCAGGTAGCGGGGGGGCAAGCAGATACGCAGTATTTT
TRBJ2-3	TRBV6-1	TRBD2	NA	CASSELRRGGSTDTQYF	TGTGCCAGCAGTGAACTGAGGCGGGGGGGAAGCACAGATACGCAGTATTTT
TRBJ2-7	TRBV29-1	NA	NA	CSVGRGPYEQYF	TGCAGCGTTGGCAGGGGCCCCTACGAGCAGTACTTC
TRBJ2-2	TRBV12-5	NA	NA	CASGLTGELFF	TGTGCTAGTGGTCTCACCGGGGAGCTGTTTTTT
TRBJ1-2	TRBV13	NA	NA	CASSLGRYGGSSGYTF	TGTGCCAGCAGCTTAGGCAGGTACGGGGGGAGCTCTGGCTACACCTTC
TRBJ1-3	TRBV3-1/TRBV3-2	NA	NA	CASSQGAGTLGNTIYF	TGTGCCAGCAGCCAAGGGGCCGGGACTCTTGGAAACACCATATATTTT
TRBJ2-7	TRBV11-1	NA	NA	CATGTGHPGAYEQYF	TGTGCCACAGGCACAGGCCACCCGGGAGCCTACGAGCAGTACTTC